Each of the 9 T cell receptor beta chains below was sequenced from the same sample in a study of early T cells in non-severe SARS-CoV-2 infection. TCRdb redid the calling of the 5' RACE reads with MiXCR, one entry per CDR3 protein. The profile shows around 50,000 distinct CDR3 sequences, roughly 12% of them singletons. Sequenced sample: whole blood. These receptor sequences come from an adult who was a healthcare worker with PCR-confirmed SARS-CoV-2 infection or an uninfected control (not recorded which).

V is TRBV7-8 and J is TRBJ1-2; D may be TRBD1 (5 bases). Trimming took off 2 bases at V and 4 bases at J, with 17 bases between the two ends. CDR1 and CDR2 from the germline V gene are SGHVS and FQNEAQ. The CDR3 is 16 amino acids. The CDR3 nucleotides read TGTGCCAGCAGCTTAATTTCGGGACCTCTTGGCTATGGCTACACCTTC. Translated: CASSLISGPLGYGYTF.

This clonotype was counted between two and nine times. The gene calls are TRBV9 and TRBJ1-6; D gene uncertain. This CDR3 comprises 9 residues. Per the germline V gene, CDR1 is SGDLS and CDR2 is YYNGEE. Trimming took off 5 bases at V and 14 bases at J, with 5 bases between the two ends. The CDR3 reads CASRPTLHF. In nucleotides, the CDR3 is TGTGCCAGCAGACCCACCCTCCACTTT.

This clonotype was counted ten times or more. This chain links TRBV28 with TRBJ2-1; 10 bases map to TRBD2. CDR3 size: 16 residues. V was clipped by 5 bases and J by 7 bases; unmatched bases: 11. The V gene's germline CDR1 is MDHEN and CDR2 SYDVKM. This CDR3 reads CASSPYGAGGANEQFF. The CDR3 DNA is TGTGCCAGCAGTCCCTACGGAGCGGGAGGGGCTAATGAGCAGTTCTTC.

There are a few counts of this clonotype. The chain couples TRBV7-9 to TRBJ2-3, with 7 bases lining up with TRBD2. V trimming: 2 bases; J trimming: 6 bases; junction bases outside the gene matches: 14. The CDR3 runs to 17 residues. CDR1 SEHNR and CDR2 FQNEAQ come from the germline V gene (reference sequence). CDR3: CASSLKVYSTSDDTQYF. Here the CDR3 DNA reads TGTGCCAGCAGCTTAAAGGTTTATAGTACTAGCGACGATACGCAGTATTTT.

V and J are TRBV2 and TRBJ2-7, with 8 bases identical to TRBD2. The CDR3 runs 15 residues. Germline-derived CDR1 and CDR2 are SNHLY and FYNNEI. The V and J ends lost 2 bases and 0 bases, in that order; junction bases with no gene match: 3. The CDR3 reads CASSEQLAVSYEQYF. The DNA for the CDR3 is TGTGCCAGCAGTGAACAACTAGCGGTCTCCTACGAGCAGTACTTC.

This clonotype was counted between two and nine times. The rearrangement uses TRBV4-1 and TRBJ2-7, with 8 bases that match TRBD2. This CDR3 has 16 residues. V gave up 0 bases and J gave up 7 bases; unmatched junction bases: 11. In germline, CDR1 is MGHRA, CDR2 YSYEKL. The CDR3 DNA is TGCGCCAGCAGCCAAGAGAGCGGGAGACTTGGTGGGGAGCAGTACTTC. The encoded protein is CASSQESGRLGGEQYF.

At least ten counts were recorded for this clonotype. This chain's CDR3 is CASSHLLTSGRANEQYF. The CDR3 region has the DNA TGTGCCAGCAGCCATCTACTTACTAGCGGGAGGGCCAACGAGCAGTACTTC. This chain joins TRBV3-1 and TRBJ2-7, with TRBD2 matching 13 bases. Germline V gene sequence: CDR1 LGHDT, CDR2 YNNKEL (reference sequence). V trimming: 3 bases; J trimming: 5 bases; junction bases outside the gene matches: 10. The CDR3 is 17 amino acids.

There are a few counts of this clonotype. The J gene is TRBJ1-6, the V gene TRBV7-2, with D possibly TRBD1 on 5 matching bases. V was clipped by 5 bases and J by 10 bases, with 18 bases between them. CDR3 length: 15 amino acids. Germline CDR1 SGHTA, CDR2 FQGNSA. CDR3 amino acids: CASSRDPGNSSPLHF. CDR3 DNA sequence: TGTGCCAGCAGCCGAGATCCAGGGAATTCCTCACCCCTCCACTTT.

This chain links TRBV7-8 with TRBJ2-3; 9 bases are a match to TRBD2. The ends lost 5 bases at V and 5 bases at J; junction bases unmatched: 8. Germline values: CDR1 SGHVS, CDR2 FQNEAQ. This CDR3 spans 15 amino acids. CDR3 sequence: CASSPEREDVDTQYF. In DNA form, the CDR3 reads TGTGCCAGCAGCCCTGAGCGGGAGGATGTAGATACGCAGTATTTT.